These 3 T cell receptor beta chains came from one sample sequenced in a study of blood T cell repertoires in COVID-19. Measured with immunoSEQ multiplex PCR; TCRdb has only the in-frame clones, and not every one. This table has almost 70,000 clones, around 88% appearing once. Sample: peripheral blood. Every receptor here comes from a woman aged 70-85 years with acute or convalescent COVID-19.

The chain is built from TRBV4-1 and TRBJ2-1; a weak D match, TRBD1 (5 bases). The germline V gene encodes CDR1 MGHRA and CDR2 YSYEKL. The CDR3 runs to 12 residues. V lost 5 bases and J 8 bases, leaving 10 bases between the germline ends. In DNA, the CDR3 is TGCGCCAGCAGCTCGCAGGGTGATGAGCAGTTCTTC. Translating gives CASSSQGDEQFF.

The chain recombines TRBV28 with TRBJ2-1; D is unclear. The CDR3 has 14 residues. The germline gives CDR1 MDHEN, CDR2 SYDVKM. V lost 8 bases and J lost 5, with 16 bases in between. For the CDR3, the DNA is TGTGCCAGCGGGCCCATCCTCGTCCACAATGAGCAGTTCTTC. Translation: CASGPILVHNEQFF. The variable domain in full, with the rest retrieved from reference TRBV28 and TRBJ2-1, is DVKVTQSSRYLVKRTGEKVFLECVQDMDHENMFWYRQDPGLGLRLIYFSYDVKMKEKGDIPEGYSVSREKKERFSLILESASTNQTSMYLCASGPILVHNEQFFGPGTRLTVL.

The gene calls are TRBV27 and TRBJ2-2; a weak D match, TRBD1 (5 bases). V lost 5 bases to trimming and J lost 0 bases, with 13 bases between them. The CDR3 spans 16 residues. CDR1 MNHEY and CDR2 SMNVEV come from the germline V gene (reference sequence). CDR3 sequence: CASSLRVPTNTGELFF. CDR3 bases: TGTGCCAGCAGTCTCAGGGTCCCTACGAACACCGGGGAGCTGTTTTTT.